Detailed here is one TCR beta chain. Antigen unknown. The record originates from a study of graft-versus-host responses after intestinal transplantation. Study-level information: Every recipient underwent anti-thymocyte globulin induction, then tacrolimus and steroids for roughly three years. Notes on the study in general: The study associated peak circulating GvH clone levels with early post-transplant HvG declines. Allografts of patients with graft-donor T cell macrochimerism showed high graft-versus-host to host-versus-graft clone ratios. Recipient bone marrow held GvH clones, some seen earlier in ileum or blood.

Intraepithelial and lamina propria lymphocytes were isolated from graft specimens. The CDR3 covers 15 residues. Deletions cut 5 bases from V and 6 bases from J, with 19 bases between. Germline V lookup: CDR1 MNHEY, CDR2 SVGAGI. Sequencing was performed with immunoSEQ multiplex PCR; in TCRdb, only in-frame clones are kept and a portion is missing. Altogether about 63,000 clones are present, around nine tenths being singletons, with the ten largest covering less than 2%. The receptor was derived from a human patient who received an intestinal transplant, so some T cells may come from the graft donor. The rearrangement links TRBV6-5 to TRBJ1-1; D remains ambiguous. Sequenced here: ileum tissue, sampled more than 350 days after transplant. The CDR3 is CASSTTGGARAEAFF. CDR3 sequence (DNA): TGTGCCAGCAGTACGACGGGCGGCGCCCGGGCTGAAGCTTTCTTT.